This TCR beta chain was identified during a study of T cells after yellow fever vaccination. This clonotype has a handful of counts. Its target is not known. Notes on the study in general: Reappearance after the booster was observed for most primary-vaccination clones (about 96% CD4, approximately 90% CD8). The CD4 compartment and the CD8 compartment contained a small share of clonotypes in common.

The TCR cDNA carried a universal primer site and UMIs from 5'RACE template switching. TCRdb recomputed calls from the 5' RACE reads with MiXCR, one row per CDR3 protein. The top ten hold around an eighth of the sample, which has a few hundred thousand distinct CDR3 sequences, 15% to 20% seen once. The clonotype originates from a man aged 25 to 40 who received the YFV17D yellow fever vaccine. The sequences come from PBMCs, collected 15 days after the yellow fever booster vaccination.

The CDR3 region has the DNA TGCAGTGCTGGAAAAGGACCAATCATATACAATGAGCAGTTCTTC. Its translation is CSAGKGPIIYNEQFF. V and J are TRBV20-1 and TRBJ2-1; D gene unclear. Germline V CDR1 and CDR2: DFQATT, SNEGSKA (reference sequence). The CDR3 loop spans 15 amino acids. The V end was cut by 5 bases, the J end by 4 bases, with 18 bases between.